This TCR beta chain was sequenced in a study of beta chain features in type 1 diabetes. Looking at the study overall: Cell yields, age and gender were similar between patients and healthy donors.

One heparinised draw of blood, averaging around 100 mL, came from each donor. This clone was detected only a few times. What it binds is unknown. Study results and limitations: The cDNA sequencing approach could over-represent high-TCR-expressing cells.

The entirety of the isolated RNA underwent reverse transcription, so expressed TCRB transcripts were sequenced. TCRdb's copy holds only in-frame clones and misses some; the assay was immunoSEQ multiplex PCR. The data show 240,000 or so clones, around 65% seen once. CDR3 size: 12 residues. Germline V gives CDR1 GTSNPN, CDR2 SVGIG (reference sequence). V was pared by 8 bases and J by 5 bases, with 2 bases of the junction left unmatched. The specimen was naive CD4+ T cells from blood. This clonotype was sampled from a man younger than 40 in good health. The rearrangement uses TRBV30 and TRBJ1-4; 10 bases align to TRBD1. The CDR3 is CAGQGGNEKLFF. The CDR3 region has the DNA TGTGCCGGACAGGGGGGGAATGAAAAACTGTTTTTT.